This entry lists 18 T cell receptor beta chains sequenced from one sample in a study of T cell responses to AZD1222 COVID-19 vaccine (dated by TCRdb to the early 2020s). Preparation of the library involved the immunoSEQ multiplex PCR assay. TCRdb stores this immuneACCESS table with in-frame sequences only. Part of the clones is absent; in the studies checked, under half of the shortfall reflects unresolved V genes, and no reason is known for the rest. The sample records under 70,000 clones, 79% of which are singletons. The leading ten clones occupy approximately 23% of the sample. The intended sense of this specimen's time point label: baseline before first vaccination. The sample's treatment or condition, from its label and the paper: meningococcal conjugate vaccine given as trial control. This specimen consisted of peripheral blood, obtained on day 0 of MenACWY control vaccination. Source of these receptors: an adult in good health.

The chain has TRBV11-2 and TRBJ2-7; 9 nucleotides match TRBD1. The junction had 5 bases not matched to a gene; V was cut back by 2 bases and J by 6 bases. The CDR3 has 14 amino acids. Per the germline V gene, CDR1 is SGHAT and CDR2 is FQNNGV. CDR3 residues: CASSLHATGGEQYF. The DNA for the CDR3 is TGTGCCAGCAGCTTACACGCGACAGGGGGCGAGCAGTACTTC.

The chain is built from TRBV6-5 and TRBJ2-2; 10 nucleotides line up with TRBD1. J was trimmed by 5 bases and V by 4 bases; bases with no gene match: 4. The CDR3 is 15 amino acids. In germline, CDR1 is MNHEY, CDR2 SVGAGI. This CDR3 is CASSFWDRGTGELFF. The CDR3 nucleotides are TGTGCCAGCAGTTTCTGGGACAGGGGTACCGGGGAGCTGTTTTTT.

The CDR3 region is CASSHGGFSYNEQFF. The CDR3 DNA reads as TGTGCCAGCAGCCACGGAGGGTTCTCCTACAATGAGCAGTTCTTC. The chain has TRBV3-1 (or the pseudogene TRBV3-2) and TRBJ2-1, with a tentative D call TRBD2 (6 bases). Germline V CDR1 and CDR2: LGHDT, YNNKEL (reference sequence). With 3 bases removed from V and 0 bases from J, the gap between germline ends came to 9 bases. The CDR3 has 15 residues.

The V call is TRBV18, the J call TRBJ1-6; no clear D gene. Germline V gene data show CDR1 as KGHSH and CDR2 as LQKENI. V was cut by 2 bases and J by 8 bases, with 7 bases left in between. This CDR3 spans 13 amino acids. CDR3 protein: CASSPDLYSPLHF. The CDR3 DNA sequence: TGTGCCAGCTCACCAGACCTTTATTCACCCCTCCACTTT.

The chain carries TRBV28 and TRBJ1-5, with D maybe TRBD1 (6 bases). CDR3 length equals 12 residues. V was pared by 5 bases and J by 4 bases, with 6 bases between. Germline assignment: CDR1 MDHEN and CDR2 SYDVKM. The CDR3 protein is CASSRGNQPQHF. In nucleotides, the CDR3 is TGTGCCAGCAGTAGGGGGAATCAGCCCCAGCATTTT.

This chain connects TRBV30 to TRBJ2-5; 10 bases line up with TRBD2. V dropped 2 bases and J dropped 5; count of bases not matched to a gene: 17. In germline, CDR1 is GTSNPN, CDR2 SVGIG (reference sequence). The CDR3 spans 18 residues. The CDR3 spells CAWSFPPTSGNSSETQYF. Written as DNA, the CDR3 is TGTGCCTGGAGTTTCCCCCCCACTAGCGGGAATTCAAGTGAGACCCAGTACTTC.

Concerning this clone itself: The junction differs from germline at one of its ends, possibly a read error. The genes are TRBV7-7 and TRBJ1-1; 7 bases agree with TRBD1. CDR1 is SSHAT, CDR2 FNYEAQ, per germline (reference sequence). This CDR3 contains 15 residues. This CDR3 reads CASSLDRTGDTEAFF. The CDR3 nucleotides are TGTGCTAGCAGCTTAGACCGGACAGGTGACACTGAAGCTTTCTTT.

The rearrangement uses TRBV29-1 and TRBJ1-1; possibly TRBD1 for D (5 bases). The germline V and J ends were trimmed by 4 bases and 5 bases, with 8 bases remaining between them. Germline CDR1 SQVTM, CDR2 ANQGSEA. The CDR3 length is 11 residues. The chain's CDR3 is CSVGSGTEAFF. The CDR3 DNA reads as TGCAGCGTTGGGTCAGGGACTGAAGCTTTCTTT.

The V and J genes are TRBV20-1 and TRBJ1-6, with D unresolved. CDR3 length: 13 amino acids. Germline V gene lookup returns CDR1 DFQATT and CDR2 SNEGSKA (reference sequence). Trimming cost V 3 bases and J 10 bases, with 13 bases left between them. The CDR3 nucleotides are TGCAGTGCTAGTCTCAAGCCTGGATCACCCCTCCACTTT. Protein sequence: CSASLKPGSPLHF.

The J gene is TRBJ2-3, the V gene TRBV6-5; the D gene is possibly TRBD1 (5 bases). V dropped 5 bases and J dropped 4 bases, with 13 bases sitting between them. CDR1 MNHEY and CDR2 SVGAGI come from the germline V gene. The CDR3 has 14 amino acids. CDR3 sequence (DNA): TGTGCCAGCAGTCAGCAGGGTCGCTCAGATACGCAGTATTTT. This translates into CASSQQGRSDTQYF.

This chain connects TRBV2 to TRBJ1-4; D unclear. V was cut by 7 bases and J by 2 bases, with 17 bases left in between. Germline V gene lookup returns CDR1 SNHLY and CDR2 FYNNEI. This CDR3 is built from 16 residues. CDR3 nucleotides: TGTGCCAGCAAAAAGGCGGGCTTGGGGACTAATGAAAAACTGTTTTTT. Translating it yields CASKKAGLGTNEKLFF. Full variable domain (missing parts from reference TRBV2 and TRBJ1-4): EPEVTQTPSHQVTQMGQEVILRCVPISNHLYFYWYRQILGQKVEFLVSFYNNEISEKSEIFDDQFSVERPDGSNFTLKIRSTKLEDSAMYFCASKKAGLGTNEKLFFGSGTQLSVL.

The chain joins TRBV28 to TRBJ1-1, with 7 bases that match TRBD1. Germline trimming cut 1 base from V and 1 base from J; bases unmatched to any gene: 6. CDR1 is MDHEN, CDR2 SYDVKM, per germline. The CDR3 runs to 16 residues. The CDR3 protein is CASSLLGGGRNTEAFF. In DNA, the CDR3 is TGTGCCAGCAGTTTATTAGGGGGCGGTAGGAACACTGAAGCTTTCTTT.

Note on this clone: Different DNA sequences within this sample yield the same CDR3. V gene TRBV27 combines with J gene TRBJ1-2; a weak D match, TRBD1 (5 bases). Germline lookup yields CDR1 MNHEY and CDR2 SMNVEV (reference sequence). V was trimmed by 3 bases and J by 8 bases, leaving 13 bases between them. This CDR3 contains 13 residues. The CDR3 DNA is TGTGCCAGCAGTTTTAGGGGCCCGGGAGGCTACACCTTC. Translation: CASSFRGPGGYTF.

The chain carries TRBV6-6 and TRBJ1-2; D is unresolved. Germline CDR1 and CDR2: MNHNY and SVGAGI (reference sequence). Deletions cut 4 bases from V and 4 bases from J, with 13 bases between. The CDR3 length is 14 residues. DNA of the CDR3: TGTGCCAGCAGTTCGCTCGTGGGCACCTATGGCTACACCTTC. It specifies CASSSLVGTYGYTF.

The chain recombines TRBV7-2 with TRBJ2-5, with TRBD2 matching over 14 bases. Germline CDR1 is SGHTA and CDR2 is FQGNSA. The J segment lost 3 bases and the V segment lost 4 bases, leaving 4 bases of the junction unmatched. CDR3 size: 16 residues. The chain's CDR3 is CASSWGLAGAKETQYF. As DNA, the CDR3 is TGTGCCAGCAGCTGGGGACTAGCGGGGGCTAAAGAGACCCAGTACTTC.

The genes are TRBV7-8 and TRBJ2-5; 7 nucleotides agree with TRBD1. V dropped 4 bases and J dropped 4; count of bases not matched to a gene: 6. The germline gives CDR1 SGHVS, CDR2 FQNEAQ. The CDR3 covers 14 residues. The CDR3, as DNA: TGTGCCAGCAGCTCTGACAGGGTGGGAGAGACCCAGTACTTC. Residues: CASSSDRVGETQYF.

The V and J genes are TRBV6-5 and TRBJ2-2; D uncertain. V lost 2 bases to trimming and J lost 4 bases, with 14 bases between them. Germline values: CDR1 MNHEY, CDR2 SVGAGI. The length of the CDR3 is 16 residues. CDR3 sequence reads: CASSYNAARSTGELFF. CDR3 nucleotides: TGTGCCAGCAGTTACAACGCCGCGAGGTCCACCGGGGAGCTGTTTTTT.

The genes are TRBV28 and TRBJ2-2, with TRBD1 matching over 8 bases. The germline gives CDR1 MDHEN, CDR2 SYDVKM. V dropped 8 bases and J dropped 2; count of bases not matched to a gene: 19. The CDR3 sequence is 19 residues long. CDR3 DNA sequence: TGTGCCAGCCAGGGGGCGACCGCAGGGGTCCGACCTAACACCGGGGAGCTGTTTTTT. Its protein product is CASQGATAGVRPNTGELFF.